This entry features one T cell receptor (beta chain) sequence. These data come from a study of cytomegalovirus exposure and HLA in healthy donors. This PCR relied on a set of 60 Vbeta primers and 13 Jbeta primers. The data were produced by immunoSEQ multiplex PCR, yet TCRdb's version contains in-frame clones alone and is incomplete. The profile shows about 200,000 clones, approximately 79% of them singletons. The V segment lost 4 bases and the J segment 2 bases; nucleotides outside the gene matches: 16. Germline CDR1 SGDLS, CDR2 YYNGEE. This CDR3 contains 18 residues. The sample taken for sequencing was PBMCs. The chain combines TRBV9 with TRBJ2-7; 9 nucleotides line up with TRBD2. This TCR was sampled from a girl aged 2-9 years in good health and CMV-seronegative. CDR3 region: CASSHPGREGGWAYEQYF. The DNA of the CDR3 is TGTGCCAGCAGCCACCCTGGGCGGGAGGGAGGGTGGGCCTACGAGCAGTACTTC.